Presented here are 22 T cell receptor beta chains from one specimen sequenced in a study of PD-1 blockade in classical Hodgkin lymphoma. Every patient had relapsed following autologous stem cell transplantation, and cohorts differed in brentuximab vedotin exposure. Assay used: immunoSEQ multiplex PCR; TCRdb lists only in-frame clones, some missing. The top ten clones hold roughly a tenth of a sample with 45,000 or so clones, roughly 86% of them seen once. The sample in question was peripheral blood mononuclear cells (PBMCs), obtained at baseline. Receptor source: a human donor with classical Hodgkin lymphoma.

The rearrangement links TRBV25-1 to TRBJ1-1; D is perhaps TRBD1 (6 bases). The CDR3 is 12 residues long. Germline CDR1 reads MGHDK; CDR2 reads SYGVNS. V lost 3 bases, J lost 10 bases, and 12 bases lay in between. CDR3 in amino acids: CASSEGGLGAFF. CDR3 nucleotides: TGTGCCAGCAGTGAGGGGGGGCTCGGAGCTTTCTTT.

This clone was observed once. The chain links TRBV27 to TRBJ2-3, with a possible D match to TRBD2 (6 bases). Deletions cut 6 bases from V and 7 bases from J, with 20 bases between. Germline CDR1 reads MNHEY; CDR2 reads SMNVEV (reference sequence). The CDR3 spans 15 residues. The CDR3 DNA sequence: TGTGCCAGCAGCCCCCCTGCTAGCGCGCCCCATACGCAGTATTTT. Translated, it gives CASSPPASAPHTQYF.

The chain links TRBV19 to TRBJ2-1; 10 bases align to TRBD1. The CDR3 spans 14 residues. V lost 5 bases, J lost 8 bases, and 6 bases stayed unmatched. The germline CDR1 and CDR2 sequences are LNHDA and SQIVND (reference sequence). CDR3 amino acids: CASSVGQGVDEQFF. The CDR3 coding sequence is TGTGCCAGTAGTGTTGGACAGGGGGTCGATGAGCAGTTCTTC.

The gene calls are TRBV11-2 and TRBJ1-1; D gene uncertain. The CDR3 is made up of 14 amino acids. Between the trimmed V and J ends, which lost 1 base and 10 bases, there was a span of 16 bases. Looked up from germline, CDR1 is SGHAT and CDR2 is FQNNGV. The CDR3 DNA follows: TGTGCCAGCAGCTTAGTATCTGGGGAGCCCGGAGCTTTCTTT. This translates into CASSLVSGEPGAFF.

This chain links TRBV5-1 with TRBJ2-2; no clear D. Germline CDR1 and CDR2: SGHRS and YFSETQ. V dropped 4 bases and J dropped 6 bases, with 7 bases sitting between them. The CDR3 has 12 residues. The CDR3 sequence is CASSVVAGELFF. DNA of the CDR3: TGCGCCAGCAGCGTCGTTGCCGGGGAGCTGTTTTTT.

The V call is TRBV5-1, the J call TRBJ2-5; perhaps TRBD1 as D (6 bases). The CDR3 spans 16 residues. Germline CDR1 and CDR2: SGHRS and YFSETQ. V lost 2 bases and J 3 bases, leaving 17 bases between the germline ends. For the CDR3, the DNA is TGCGCCAGCAGCTTTACAGGGTTGTACGCCAAAGAGACCCAGTACTTC. Protein product: CASSFTGLYAKETQYF.

The chain has TRBV5-1 and TRBJ1-4; D possibly corresponds to TRBD1 (6 bases). Germline CDR1 reads SGHRS; CDR2 reads YFSETQ. The CDR3 spans 15 residues. V lost 0 bases to trimming and J lost 3 bases, with 9 bases between them. DNA for the CDR3: TGCGCCAGCAGCTTGGAACAGGGTGCTAATGAAAAACTGTTTTTT. As protein: CASSLEQGANEKLFF.

The rearrangement links TRBV5-4 to TRBJ1-6; weak D call: TRBD1 (6 bases). This CDR3 has 14 residues. The germline V gene has CDR1 SGHNT and CDR2 YYREEE (reference sequence). V gave up 3 bases and J gave up 6 bases, with 10 bases separating them. The CDR3 is CASSSGHANSPLHF. The CDR3 region has the DNA TGTGCCAGCAGCTCGGGACATGCTAATTCACCCCTCCACTTT.

The rearrangement links TRBV15 to TRBJ1-5, with D possibly matching TRBD1 (5 bases). The CDR3 has 16 residues. The germline V and J ends were trimmed by 1 base and 4 bases, with 14 bases remaining between them. Germline V gives CDR1 LNHNV, CDR2 YYDKDF (reference sequence). The CDR3, as DNA: TGTGCCACCAGCAGAGGCAGACAGCTGACAAATCAGCCCCAGCATTTT. It codes for CATSRGRQLTNQPQHF.

The chain joins TRBV19 to TRBJ2-1; 10 bases match TRBD2. J gave up 6 bases and V 3 bases, and 11 bases lay outside the gene matches. The CDR3 is 17 residues long. CDR1 is LNHDA and CDR2 is SQIVND in the germline V gene (reference sequence). The CDR3 DNA follows: TGTGCCAGTAGTATCTGGGCTAGCGGGAGCATCGGCAATGAGCAGTTCTTC. Its protein is CASSIWASGSIGNEQFF.

Here the CDR3 DNA reads TGTGCCAGCAGTTTAGGCGGGAGGGCTGGAGATACGCAGTATTTT. Translated: CASSLGGRAGDTQYF. The gene calls are TRBV28 and TRBJ2-3, with 9 bases matching TRBD2. The length of the CDR3 is 15 residues. From germline, CDR1 is MDHEN and CDR2 SYDVKM. Losses at the gene ends were 2 bases for V and 5 bases for J; bases not matched to a gene: 5. The whole variable domain, filled in from reference TRBV28 and TRBJ2-3, reads DVKVTQSSRYLVKRTGEKVFLECVQDMDHENMFWYRQDPGLGLRLIYFSYDVKMKEKGDIPEGYSVSREKKERFSLILESASTNQTSMYLCASSLGGRAGDTQYFGPGTRLTVL.

The V and J genes are TRBV28 and TRBJ2-1; D not resolved. Germline V gene lookup returns CDR1 MDHEN and CDR2 SYDVKM. The CDR3 totals 14 residues. The V gene lost 2 bases and the J gene lost 7 bases, with 12 bases spanning the gap. The CDR3 DNA is TGTGCCAGCAGTTTAGACGCCATGAGGAATGAGCAGTTCTTC. It is translated as CASSLDAMRNEQFF.

V usage is TRBV14 and J usage is TRBJ2-5; D remains ambiguous. The V end lost 1 base, the J end lost 5 bases, and 11 bases lay between the germline ends. Germline-derived CDR1 and CDR2 are SGHDN and FVKESK. The CDR3 runs 14 residues. CDR3 sequence (DNA): TGTGCCAGCAGCCAAGCTGTAGCCGGGGAGACCCAGTACTTC. Translated: CASSQAVAGETQYF.

This clone was counted a few times. CDR3 DNA sequence: TGCGCCAGCAGCCAGAGGGGACAGGGTATCTCTGGAAACACCATATATTTT. Residues: CASSQRGQGISGNTIYF. The chain is built from TRBV4-1 and TRBJ1-3, with 9 bases that match TRBD1. With 3 bases clipped from V and 0 bases from J, the junction kept 6 bases outside the gene matches. Looked up from germline, CDR1 is MGHRA and CDR2 is YSYEKL. This CDR3 is 17 amino acids long.

The table lists this clone with a few counts. This chain uses TRBV28 with TRBJ1-5, with 9 bases aligning to TRBD1. V lost 6 bases, J lost 6 bases, and 3 bases stayed unmatched. CDR3 length equals 13 residues. The V gene's germline CDR1 is MDHEN and CDR2 SYDVKM. The CDR3 DNA sequence: TGTGCCAGCAGACAGGGGGCCATTCAGCCCCAGCATTTT. Its translation is CASRQGAIQPQHF. The whole variable domain, filled in from reference TRBV28 and TRBJ1-5, reads DVKVTQSSRYLVKRTGEKVFLECVQDMDHENMFWYRQDPGLGLRLIYFSYDVKMKEKGDIPEGYSVSREKKERFSLILESASTNQTSMYLCASRQGAIQPQHFGDGTRLSIL.

V is TRBV7-9 and J is TRBJ2-5, with D tentatively TRBD1 or TRBD2 (5 bases each). Germline lookup yields CDR1 SEHNR and CDR2 FQNEAQ (reference sequence). Trimming stripped 5 bases from V and 4 bases from J, with 14 bases between. The CDR3 is made up of 14 amino acids. In DNA form, the CDR3 reads TGTGCCAGCAGCGGGTGGGGGACGGGAGAGACCCAGTACTTC. This sequence encodes CASSGWGTGETQYF. Looking up the rest from reference TRBV7-9 and TRBJ2-5 gives the full variable domain: DTGVSQNPRHKITKRGQNVTFRCDPISEHNRLYWYRQTLGQGPEFLTYFQNEAQLEKSRLLSDRFSAERPKGSFSTLEIQRTEQGDSAMYLCASSGWGTGETQYFGPGTRLLVL.

This clone came up once. The rearrangement joins TRBV4-1 to TRBJ2-7, with D tentatively TRBD1 (6 bases). Trimming left V 3 bases short and J 2 bases short, with 11 bases between. Germline V gives CDR1 MGHRA, CDR2 YSYEKL. This CDR3 has 14 amino acids. The CDR3 DNA reads TGCGCCAGCAGCCAGGGGGCCCAAGCCTACGAGCAGTACTTC. Protein: CASSQGAQAYEQYF.

The rearrangement uses TRBV5-1 and TRBJ2-2; no clear D. The CDR3 loop spans 15 amino acids. The ends were cut back, 0 bases at V and 6 bases at J, with 12 bases in the middle. Germline V gene sequence: CDR1 SGHRS, CDR2 YFSETQ. CDR3 nucleotide sequence: TGCGCCAGCAGCTTGGGCGCCAGGCGTGCCGGGGAGCTGTTTTTT. This sequence encodes CASSLGARRAGELFF.

This chain connects TRBV6-1 to TRBJ2-1, with 10 bases fitting TRBD2. V lost 6 bases to trimming and J lost 8 bases; unmatched junction nucleotides: 4. Germline V gene data show CDR1 as MNHNS and CDR2 as SASEGT. The CDR3 is 13 amino acids. CDR3 protein: CASRGLASDEQFF. As DNA, the CDR3 is TGTGCCAGCAGGGGACTAGCGAGCGATGAGCAGTTCTTC.

This chain links TRBV28 with TRBJ2-7; perhaps TRBD1 as D (5 bases). Germline CDR1 reads MDHEN; CDR2 reads SYDVKM. This CDR3 has 16 amino acids. Trimming took 2 bases from V and 3 from J, leaving 17 bases between them. CDR3 amino acids: CASSLIGQGHIYEQYF. The DNA for the CDR3 is TGTGCCAGCAGTTTAATCGGGCAGGGTCACATCTACGAGCAGTACTTC.

The chain is built from TRBV19 and TRBJ2-3; tentative D call: TRBD2 (6 bases). The germline V and J ends were trimmed by 4 bases and 1 base, with 6 bases remaining between them. Germline V CDR1 and CDR2: LNHDA, SQIVND (reference sequence). This CDR3 is built from 13 residues. The CDR3 DNA reads TGTGCCAGTAGTAGGGGGGGCACAGATACGCAGTATTTT. It encodes CASSRGGTDTQYF.

This clone was observed a handful of times. The CDR3 DNA follows: TGCGCCAGCAGTGAGACAGGGATGAACACTGAAGCTTTCTTT. As protein: CASSETGMNTEAFF. The rearrangement links TRBV10-2 to TRBJ1-1, with D maybe TRBD1 (6 bases). The CDR3 runs to 14 residues. V lost 2 bases, J lost 0 bases, and 7 bases lay in between. Germline CDR1 is WSHSY and CDR2 is SAAADI.